This note documents a single T cell receptor beta chain sequence. The CDR3 extends over 16 amino acids. Germline loops: CDR1 SGHRS, CDR2 YFSETQ. The trim removed 0 bases at V and 6 bases at J, leaving 5 bases unmatched. Clones were sequenced by immunoSEQ multiplex PCR, and TCRdb holds only the in-frame ones, with some missing. The table shows about 210,000 clones, with approximately 80% occurring only once. The data stem from a study of blood T cell repertoires in COVID-19. Study in general: Researchers got acute and convalescent COVID-19 samples from the United States, Italy and Spain.

The clonotype comes from a man aged 25 to 40 with acute COVID-19. The chain combines TRBV5-1 with TRBJ2-1, with 11 bases aligning to TRBD2. Sequences were obtained from PBMCs or T cells enriched from blood (not recorded which). CDR3 sequence: CASSLEGLAAINEQFF. CDR3 DNA: TGCGCCAGCAGCTTGGAGGGACTAGCGGCAATCAATGAGCAGTTCTTC.